This T cell receptor (beta chain) originates from a study of shared clonotypes between healthy human individuals. Study observations and caveats: A generally larger estimated richness was seen in naive subsets than in memory subsets. Among donors, the sharing of clonotypes was expected to be influenced by sequencing depth.

The CDR3 runs to 15 residues. Germline V gene data show CDR1 as MDHEN and CDR2 as SYDVKM. Trimming cost V 9 bases and J 0 bases; bases outside gene matches: 9. Assay execution took place at the deep level. Sequenced by immunoSEQ multiplex PCR; TCRdb stores in-frame clones only, minus some. This table holds some 2,400,000 clones, 90% to 97% found once. Concerning this clone itself: Its antigen is undetermined.

Study donors comprised healthy, HIV-negative adults devoid of recent acute infection or vaccination. Sequencing was performed on naive CD4+ T cells sorted from blood. Subset specified: CD45RA+ positively selected. This TCR was sampled from a man in his late teens or twenties in good health. J is TRBJ2-7 and V is TRBV28, with 9 bases lining up with TRBD2. The CDR3 spells CASCLAGSSSYEQYF. CDR3 DNA: TGTGCCAGTTGCCTAGCGGGGAGTAGCTCCTACGAGCAGTACTTC.